These 4 T cell receptor beta chains came from one sample sequenced in a study of blood T cells in healthy people across ages. A second 7 to 11 cycle PCR used barcoded and J-beta primers. TCRdb used MiXCR to reprocess the 5' RACE reads, holding one entry per CDR3 protein. The sample shows 1.5 million to 2 million distinct CDR3 sequences, about two fifths of them seen only once. Sequencing input: blood. These receptors were taken from a human donor in good health.

This clonotype appeared a few times. J is TRBJ2-1 and V is TRBV4-1; 10 bases align to TRBD2. J was trimmed by 4 bases and V by 0 bases; bases with no gene match: 3. Germline V gene sequence: CDR1 MGHRA, CDR2 YSYEKL. The CDR3 spans 16 residues. CDR3 residues: CASSQESSGGYNEQFF. The CDR3 nucleotides read TGCGCCAGCAGCCAAGAGAGTAGCGGGGGGTACAATGAGCAGTTCTTC.

This clonotype was picked up a small number of times. The CDR3 bases are TGTGCCACCAGTGATTCCCGACAGGGCAATCAGCCCCAGCATTTT. It yields the protein CATSDSRQGNQPQHF. The rearrangement links TRBV24-1 to TRBJ1-5; D is possibly TRBD1 (6 bases). The CDR3 sequence is 15 residues long. CDR1 is KGHDR and CDR2 is SFDVKD in the germline V gene. Trimming took 2 bases from V and 2 from J, leaving 9 bases between them.

The rearrangement uses TRBV10-3 and TRBJ2-3; D assignment may be TRBD1 or TRBD2 (5 bases each). Trimming pared 2 bases from V and 5 bases from J, leaving 11 bases between. The CDR3 sequence is 14 residues long. CDR1 ENHRY and CDR2 SYGVKD come from the germline V gene. The CDR3 sequence: CAISEKGDGDTQYF. The DNA of the CDR3 is TGTGCCATCAGTGAGAAAGGGGACGGAGATACGCAGTATTTT.

The sample holds a few counts of this clonotype. This chain links TRBV5-5 with TRBJ2-7, with 14 bases fitting TRBD2. The ends lost 4 bases at V and 1 base at J; junction bases unmatched: 7. Germline CDR1 reads SGHKS; CDR2 reads YYEKEE (reference sequence). The CDR3 has 17 amino acids. The DNA for the CDR3 is TGTGCCAGCAGCGATAGACTAGCGGGGGGGCGTTCCTACGAGCAGTACTTC. Amino acid sequence: CASSDRLAGGRSYEQYF.